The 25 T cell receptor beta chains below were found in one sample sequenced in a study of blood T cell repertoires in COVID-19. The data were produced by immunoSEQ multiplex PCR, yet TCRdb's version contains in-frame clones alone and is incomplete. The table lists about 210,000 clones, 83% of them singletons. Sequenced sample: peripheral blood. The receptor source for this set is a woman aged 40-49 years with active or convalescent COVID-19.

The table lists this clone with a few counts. CDR3 nucleotides: TGTGCCAGCAGCAAAAAGGGGGCTTCTAATGAAAAACTGTTTTTT. Protein: CASSKKGASNEKLFF. This sequence joins TRBV7-2 and TRBJ1-4, with 7 bases aligning to TRBD1. Trimming cost V 5 bases and J 3 bases; bases outside gene matches: 6. The CDR3 is made up of 15 amino acids. The germline gives CDR1 SGHTA, CDR2 FQGNSA.

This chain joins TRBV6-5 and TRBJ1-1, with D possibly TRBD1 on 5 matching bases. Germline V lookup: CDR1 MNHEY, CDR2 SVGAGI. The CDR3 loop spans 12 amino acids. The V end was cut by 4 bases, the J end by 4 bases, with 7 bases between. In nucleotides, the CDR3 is TGTGCCAGCAGTTGGGGGGGCACTGAAGCTTTCTTT. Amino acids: CASSWGGTEAFF.

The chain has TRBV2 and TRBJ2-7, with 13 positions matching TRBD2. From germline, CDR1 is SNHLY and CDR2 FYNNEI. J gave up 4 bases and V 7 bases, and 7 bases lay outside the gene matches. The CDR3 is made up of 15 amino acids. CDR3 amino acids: CASTLRLAGGYEQYF. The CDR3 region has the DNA TGTGCCAGCACCCTCAGACTAGCGGGGGGTTACGAGCAGTACTTC.

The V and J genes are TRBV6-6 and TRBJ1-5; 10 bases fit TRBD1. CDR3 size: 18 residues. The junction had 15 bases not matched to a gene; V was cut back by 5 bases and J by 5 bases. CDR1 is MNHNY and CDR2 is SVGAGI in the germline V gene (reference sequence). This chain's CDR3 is CASSRDRGEVGLDQPQHF. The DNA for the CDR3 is TGTGCCAGCAGTCGGGACAGGGGTGAGGTGGGGCTCGATCAGCCCCAGCATTTT.

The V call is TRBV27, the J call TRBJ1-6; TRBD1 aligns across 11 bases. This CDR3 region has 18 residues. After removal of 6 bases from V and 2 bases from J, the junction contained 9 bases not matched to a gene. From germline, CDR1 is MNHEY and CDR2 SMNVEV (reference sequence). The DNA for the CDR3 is TGTGCCAGCAGAACCGGGACAGGGGGTAGCGCCTATAATTCACCCCTCCACTTT. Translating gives CASRTGTGGSAYNSPLHF.

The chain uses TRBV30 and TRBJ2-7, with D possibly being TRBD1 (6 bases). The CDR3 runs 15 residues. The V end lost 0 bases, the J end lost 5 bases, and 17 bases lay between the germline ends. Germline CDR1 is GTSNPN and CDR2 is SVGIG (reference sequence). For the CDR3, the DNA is TGTGCCTGGAGTGTAGCGACAGGCTTTCGGGACGAGCAGTACTTC. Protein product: CAWSVATGFRDEQYF.

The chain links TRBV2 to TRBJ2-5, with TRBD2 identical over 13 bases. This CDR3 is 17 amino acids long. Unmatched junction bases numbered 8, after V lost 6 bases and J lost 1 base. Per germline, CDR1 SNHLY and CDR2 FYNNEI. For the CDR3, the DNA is TGTGCCAGCAGCTCTGGACTAGCGGGGGATACCCAAGAGACCCAGTACTTC. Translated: CASSSGLAGDTQETQYF. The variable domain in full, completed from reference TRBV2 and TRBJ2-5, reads EPEVTQTPSHQVTQMGQEVILRCVPISNHLYFYWYRQILGQKVEFLVSFYNNEISEKSEIFDDQFSVERPDGSNFTLKIRSTKLEDSAMYFCASSSGLAGDTQETQYFGPGTRLLVL.

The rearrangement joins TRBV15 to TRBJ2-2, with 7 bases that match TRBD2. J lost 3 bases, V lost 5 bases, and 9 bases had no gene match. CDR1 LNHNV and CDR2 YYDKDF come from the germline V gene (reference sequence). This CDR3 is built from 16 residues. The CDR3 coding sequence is TGTGCCACCAGCTCTCTGACTAGCCTTGACACCGGGGAGCTGTTTTTT. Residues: CATSSLTSLDTGELFF.

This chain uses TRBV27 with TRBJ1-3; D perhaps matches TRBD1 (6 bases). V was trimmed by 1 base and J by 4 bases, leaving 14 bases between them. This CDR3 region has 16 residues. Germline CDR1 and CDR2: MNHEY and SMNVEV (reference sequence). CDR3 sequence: CASSLLGGSEGNTIYF. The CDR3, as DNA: TGTGCCAGCAGTTTATTAGGGGGATCGGAAGGAAACACCATATATTTT.

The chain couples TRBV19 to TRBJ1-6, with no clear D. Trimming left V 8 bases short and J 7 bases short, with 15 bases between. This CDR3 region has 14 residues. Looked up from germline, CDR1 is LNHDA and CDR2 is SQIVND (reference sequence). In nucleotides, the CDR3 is TGTGCCAGTTCCGGGAGAGGGAGAAATTCACCCCTCCACTTT. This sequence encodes CASSGRGRNSPLHF.

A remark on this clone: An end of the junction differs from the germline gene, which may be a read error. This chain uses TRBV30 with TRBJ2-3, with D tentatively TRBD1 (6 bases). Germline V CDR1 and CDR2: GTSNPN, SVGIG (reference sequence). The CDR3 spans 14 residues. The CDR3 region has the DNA TGTGCCCGGAGGTTAGGGGGAAGCACAGATACGCAGTATTTT. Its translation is CARRLGGSTDTQYF.

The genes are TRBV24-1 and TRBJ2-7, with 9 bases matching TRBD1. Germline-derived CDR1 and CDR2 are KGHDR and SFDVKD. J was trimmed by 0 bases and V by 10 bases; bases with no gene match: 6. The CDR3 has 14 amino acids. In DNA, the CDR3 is TGTGCCACTCGGACAGGGGCGAACTCCTACGAGCAGTACTTC. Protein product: CATRTGANSYEQYF.

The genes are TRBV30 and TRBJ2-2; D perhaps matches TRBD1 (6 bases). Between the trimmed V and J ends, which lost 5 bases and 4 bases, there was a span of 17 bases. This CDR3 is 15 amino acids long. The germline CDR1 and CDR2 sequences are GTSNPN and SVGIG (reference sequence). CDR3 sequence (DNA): TGTGCCTGGGGGGATTTTGGGGGCGCCACCGGGGAGCTGTTTTTT. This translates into CAWGDFGGATGELFF.

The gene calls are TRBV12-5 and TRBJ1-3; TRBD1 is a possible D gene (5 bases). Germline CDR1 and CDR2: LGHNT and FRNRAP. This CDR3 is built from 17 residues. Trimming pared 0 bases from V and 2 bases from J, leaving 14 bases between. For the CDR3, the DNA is TGTGCTAGTGGTTTGGTGATTTTCCAGGGCCCTGGAAACACCATATATTTT. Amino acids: CASGLVIFQGPGNTIYF.

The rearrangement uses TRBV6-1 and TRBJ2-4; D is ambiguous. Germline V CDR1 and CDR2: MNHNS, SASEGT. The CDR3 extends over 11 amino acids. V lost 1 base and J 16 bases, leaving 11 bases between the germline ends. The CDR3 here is CASSEGILVYF. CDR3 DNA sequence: TGTGCCAGCAGTGAAGGCATCCTAGTATACTTC.

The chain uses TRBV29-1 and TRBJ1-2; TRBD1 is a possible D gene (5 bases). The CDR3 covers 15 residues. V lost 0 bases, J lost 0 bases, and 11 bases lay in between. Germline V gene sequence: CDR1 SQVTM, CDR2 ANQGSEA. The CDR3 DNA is TGCAGCGTTGAAGATCGGGGGTTAGCTAACTATGGCTACACCTTC. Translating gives CSVEDRGLANYGYTF.

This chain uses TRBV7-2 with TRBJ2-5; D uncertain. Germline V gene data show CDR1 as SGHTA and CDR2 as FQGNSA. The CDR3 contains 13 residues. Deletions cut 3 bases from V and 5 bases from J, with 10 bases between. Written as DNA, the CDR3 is TGTGCCAGCAGCTTCCGACTTGAGGAGACCCAGTACTTC. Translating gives CASSFRLEETQYF.

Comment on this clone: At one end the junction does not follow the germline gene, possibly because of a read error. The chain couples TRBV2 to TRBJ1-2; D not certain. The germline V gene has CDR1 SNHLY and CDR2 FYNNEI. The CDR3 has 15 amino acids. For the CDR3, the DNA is TGTGCCAGCAGTGAGGTAGACGCCGGGGAGAGTAGGGCTATATTC. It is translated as CASSEVDAGESRAIF. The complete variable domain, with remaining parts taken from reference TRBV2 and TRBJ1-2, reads EPEVTQTPSHQVTQMGQEVILRCVPISNHLYFYWYRQILGQKVEFLVSFYNNEISEKSEIFDDQFSVERPDGSNFTLKIRSTKLEDSAMYFCASSEVDAGESRAIFGSGTRLTVV.

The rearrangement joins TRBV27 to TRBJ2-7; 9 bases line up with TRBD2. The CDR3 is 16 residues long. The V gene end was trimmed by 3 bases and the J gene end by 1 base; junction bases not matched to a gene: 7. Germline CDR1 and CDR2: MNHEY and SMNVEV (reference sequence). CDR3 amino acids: CASSFLRAGGSYEQYF. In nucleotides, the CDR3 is TGTGCCAGCAGTTTTCTCCGAGCGGGAGGTTCCTACGAGCAGTACTTC.

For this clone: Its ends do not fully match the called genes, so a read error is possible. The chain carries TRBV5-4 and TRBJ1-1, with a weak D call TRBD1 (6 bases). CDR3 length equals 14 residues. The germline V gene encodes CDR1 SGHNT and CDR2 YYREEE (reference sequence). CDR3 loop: CASSLNRANAEAFF. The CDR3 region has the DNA TGTGCCAGCAGCTTAAACAGGGCGAACGCTGAAGCTTTCTTT.

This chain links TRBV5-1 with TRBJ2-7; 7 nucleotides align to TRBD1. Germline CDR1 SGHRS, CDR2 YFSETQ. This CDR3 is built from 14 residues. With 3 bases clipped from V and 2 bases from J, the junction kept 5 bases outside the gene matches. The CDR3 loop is CASSSGTAAYEQYF. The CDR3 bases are TGCGCCAGCAGCTCCGGGACAGCTGCCTACGAGCAGTACTTC.

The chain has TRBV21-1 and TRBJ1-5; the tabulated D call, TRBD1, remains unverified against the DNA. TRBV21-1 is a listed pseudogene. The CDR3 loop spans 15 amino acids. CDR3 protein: CASSKDPQINQPQHF. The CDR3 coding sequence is TGTGCCAGCAGCAAAGATCCGCAGATCAATCAGCCCCAGCATTTT.

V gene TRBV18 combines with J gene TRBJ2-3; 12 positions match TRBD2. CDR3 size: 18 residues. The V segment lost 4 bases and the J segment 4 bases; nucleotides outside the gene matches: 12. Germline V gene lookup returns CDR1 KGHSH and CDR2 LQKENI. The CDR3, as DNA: TGTGCCAGCTCACGGCTAGCGGGAGGGCCGACTCGGTCAGATACGCAGTATTTT. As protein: CASSRLAGGPTRSDTQYF.

The CDR3 region has the DNA TGTGCCAGCAGCTTAGCAGGGGGCGGTCAGCCCCAGCATTTT. Amino acids: CASSLAGGGQPQHF. This chain connects TRBV7-9 to TRBJ1-5; 7 bases fit TRBD1. V dropped 0 bases and J dropped 6; count of bases not matched to a gene: 2. CDR3 length: 14 amino acids. The germline CDR1 and CDR2 sequences are SEHNR and FQNEAQ (reference sequence).

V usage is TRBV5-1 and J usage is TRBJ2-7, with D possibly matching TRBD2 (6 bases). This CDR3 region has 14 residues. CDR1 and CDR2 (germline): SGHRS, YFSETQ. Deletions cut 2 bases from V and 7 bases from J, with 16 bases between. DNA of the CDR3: TGCGCCAGCAGCTTTACCCTTACCGCGGGAGAGCAGTACTTC. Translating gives CASSFTLTAGEQYF.